The next 2 T cell receptor beta chains were all read from a single sample in a study of blood T cell repertoires in COVID-19. The protocol was immunoSEQ multiplex PCR, while the TCRdb copy is restricted to in-frame clones and leaves out a portion. Counted here are over 50,000 clones, around 87% occurring once; the ten biggest clones make up roughly 7.2%. Sequencing was done on a sample of peripheral blood. The origin of the receptors is a man in his sixties with acute or convalescent COVID-19.

This sequence joins TRBV3-1 (or the pseudogene TRBV3-2) and TRBJ1-1, with TRBD1 matching over 8 bases. Germline V gene lookup returns CDR1 LGHDT and CDR2 YNNKEL (reference sequence). This CDR3 is 19 amino acids long. V lost 2 bases to trimming and J lost 5 bases; unmatched junction nucleotides: 19. The CDR3 spells CASSQTHRGQGFGRTEAFF. The DNA of the CDR3 is TGTGCCAGCAGCCAAACCCACCGAGGACAGGGCTTTGGTAGGACTGAAGCTTTCTTT.

The V call is TRBV3-1 (or the pseudogene TRBV3-2), the J call TRBJ2-5; TRBD1 is a possible D gene (6 bases). V was shortened by 1 base and J by 5 bases, with 11 bases between the two germline ends. The CDR3 loop spans 14 amino acids. Germline V gives CDR1 LGHDT, CDR2 YNNKEL (reference sequence). Here the CDR3 reads CASSQGQAPETQYF. DNA for the CDR3: TGTGCCAGCAGCCAAGGACAGGCCCCGGAGACCCAGTACTTC.